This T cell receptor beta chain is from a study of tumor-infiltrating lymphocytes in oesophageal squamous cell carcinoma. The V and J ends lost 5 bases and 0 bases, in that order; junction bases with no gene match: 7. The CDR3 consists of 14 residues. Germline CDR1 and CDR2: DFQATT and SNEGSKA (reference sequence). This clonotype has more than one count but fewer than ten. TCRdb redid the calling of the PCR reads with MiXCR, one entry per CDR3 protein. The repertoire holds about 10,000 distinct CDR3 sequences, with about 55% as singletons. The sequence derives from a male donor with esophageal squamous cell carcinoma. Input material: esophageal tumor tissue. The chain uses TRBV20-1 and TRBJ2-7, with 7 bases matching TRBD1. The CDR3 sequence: CSAPKTGTSYEQYF. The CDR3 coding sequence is TGCAGTGCTCCAAAGACAGGGACCTCCTACGAGCAGTACTTC.